These 19 T cell receptor beta chains were sequenced from one sample in a study of blood T cell repertoires in COVID-19. Sequenced by immunoSEQ multiplex PCR; TCRdb stores in-frame clones only, minus some. This sample yields a few hundred thousand clones, of which 80% to 85% are seen a single time; 20% belongs to the top ten. The sequencing sample was made of peripheral blood. These receptors all stem from a man younger than 45 with active or convalescent COVID-19.

The chain employs TRBV27 and TRBJ2-7; possible D gene TRBD1, 6 bases. Germline loops: CDR1 MNHEY, CDR2 SMNVEV (reference sequence). V lost 6 bases and J 1 base, leaving 16 bases between the germline ends. This CDR3 has 15 residues. The CDR3 region is CASRISGTSSYEQYF. In DNA, the CDR3 is TGTGCCAGCAGAATTTCCGGGACATCATCCTACGAGCAGTACTTC.

The CDR3 bases are TGCGCCAGCAGCCAGTCGGCTAGGACATCCGAGCAGTACTTC. Amino acids: CASSQSARTSEQYF. The chain recombines TRBV4-3 with TRBJ2-7; possibly TRBD1 for D (5 bases). The length of the CDR3 is 14 residues. CDR1 and CDR2 (germline): LGHNA, YSLEER. The V gene lost 3 bases and the J gene lost 6 bases, with 15 bases spanning the gap.

The chain recombines TRBV7-2 with TRBJ2-1; 11 bases agree with TRBD2. The CDR3 extends over 18 amino acids. The germline CDR1 and CDR2 sequences are SGHTA and FQGNSA. V lost 5 bases, J lost 5 bases, and 14 bases stayed unmatched. CDR3 coding DNA: TGTGCCAGCAGCCTCACACTAGCGGGAGCTGGGGGGGACAATGAGCAGTTCTTC. Its protein product is CASSLTLAGAGGDNEQFF.

CDR3 loop: CASTGPYGTGVNEQYF. CDR3 DNA sequence: TGCGCCAGCACGGGCCCGTACGGGACAGGGGTAAACGAGCAGTACTTC. The V and J genes are TRBV10-2 and TRBJ2-7; 10 bases match TRBD1. The germline V gene encodes CDR1 WSHSY and CDR2 SAAADI. The CDR3 covers 16 residues. The J segment lost 5 bases and the V segment lost 7 bases, leaving 14 bases of the junction unmatched.

The chain is built from TRBV6-5 and TRBJ2-5; D remains ambiguous. V gave up 8 bases and J gave up 5 bases, with 9 bases separating them. Germline V gives CDR1 MNHEY, CDR2 SVGAGI. This CDR3 has 11 amino acids. The CDR3 is CASGSSETQYF. In DNA form, the CDR3 reads TGTGCCAGCGGATCTAGTGAGACCCAGTACTTC.

This chain joins TRBV27 and TRBJ2-1; weak D call: TRBD2 (5 bases). This CDR3 comprises 15 residues. Trimming stripped 5 bases from V and 0 bases from J, with 11 bases between. The germline gives CDR1 MNHEY, CDR2 SMNVEV (reference sequence). CDR3 in DNA: TGTGCCAGCAGTCCCCTAGCCAGCTCCTACAATGAGCAGTTCTTC. Its translation: CASSPLASSYNEQFF.

V and J are TRBV12-3 or TRBV12-4 and TRBJ2-1; TRBD1 is a possible D gene (5 bases). The V gene lost 2 bases and the J gene lost 13 bases, with 12 bases spanning the gap. This CDR3 is built from 12 residues. CDR3 bases: TGTGCCAGCAGTTTATTTGCAGGGTATCAGTTCTTC. Translated: CASSLFAGYQFF.

A single count supports this clone. V is TRBV2 and J is TRBJ2-1, with 8 bases that match TRBD2. Germline V gene data show CDR1 as SNHLY and CDR2 as FYNNEI. The V gene end was trimmed by 7 bases and the J gene end by 7 bases; junction bases not matched to a gene: 12. The CDR3 totals 15 residues. CDR3 region: CASTRGTRSVNEQFF. CDR3 nucleotides: TGTGCCAGCACTAGGGGGACTAGATCGGTTAATGAGCAGTTCTTC.

This clone was recorded once. This chain uses TRBV28 with TRBJ1-2; D may be TRBD1 (5 bases). The germline V and J ends were trimmed by 4 bases and 1 base, with 10 bases remaining between them. This CDR3 is 14 amino acids long. Germline V CDR1 and CDR2: MDHEN, SYDVKM. CDR3 bases: TGTGCCAGCAGTTCCCCCGGGGGTAACTATGGCTACACCTTC. As protein: CASSSPGGNYGYTF.

This clone occurred a few times. The V gene is TRBV6-2 or TRBV6-3, the J gene TRBJ1-5; D unclear. This CDR3 spans 18 amino acids. V lost 3 bases, J lost 11 bases, and 29 bases lay in between. The V gene's germline CDR1 is MNHEY and CDR2 SVGEGT. Written as DNA, the CDR3 is TGTGCCAGCAGTTATGGGCGTGACTTCATTCGGGGAATAGTTGCCCAGCATTTT. It encodes CASSYGRDFIRGIVAQHF.

This clone turned up a few times. The chain recombines TRBV6-4 with TRBJ2-2; no definite D call. The germline gives CDR1 MRHNA, CDR2 SNTAGT. The CDR3 runs 16 residues. Trimming took off 2 bases at V and 4 bases at J, with 14 bases between the two ends. This chain's CDR3 is CASSDTGRDFTGELFF. The CDR3 DNA sequence: TGTGCCAGCAGTGACACTGGCCGAGACTTCACCGGGGAGCTGTTTTTT.

The J gene is TRBJ2-7, the V gene TRBV10-3, with TRBD2 matching over 14 bases. V gave up 4 bases and J gave up 4 bases; unmatched junction bases: 3. The CDR3 loop spans 15 amino acids. Germline V gene sequence: CDR1 ENHRY, CDR2 SYGVKD. In nucleotides, the CDR3 is TGTGCCATCAGTGGGGGACTAGCGGGGGAGTACGAGCAGTACTTC. Translated, it gives CAISGGLAGEYEQYF.

V and J are TRBV6-5 and TRBJ2-2, with 7 bases matching TRBD1. The CDR3 spans 14 residues. Germline CDR1 MNHEY, CDR2 SVGAGI. V lost 2 bases and J lost 6; bases outside the gene matches: 3. The CDR3, as DNA: TGTGCCAGCAGTTACAGGGGGCAACCCGGGGAGCTGTTTTTT. The encoded protein is CASSYRGQPGELFF.

This sequence joins TRBV9 and TRBJ2-1, with 8 bases matching TRBD2. The CDR3 runs to 18 residues. V trimming: 0 bases; J trimming: 4 bases; junction bases outside the gene matches: 12. Germline loops: CDR1 SGDLS, CDR2 YYNGEE. The CDR3 nucleotides read TGTGCCAGCAGCGTAGCCCCGGGGGGGAGGAGCGGATACAATGAGCAGTTCTTC. Its translation: CASSVAPGGRSGYNEQFF.

The sample holds one count of this clone. The chain carries TRBV7-8 and TRBJ1-4, with D hard to call. The CDR3 runs 13 residues. The ends were cut back, 5 bases at V and 4 bases at J, with 8 bases in the middle. CDR1 and CDR2 from the germline V gene are SGHVS and FQNEAQ. CDR3 loop: CASSRRVNEKLFF. DNA for the CDR3: TGTGCCAGCAGCCGACGGGTTAATGAAAAACTGTTTTTT.

The chain links TRBV4-3 to TRBJ1-4, with D unclear. CDR3 length: 15 residues. CDR1 and CDR2 (germline): LGHNA, YSLEER. Trimming cost V 0 bases and J 6 bases, with 11 bases left between them. Here the CDR3 DNA reads TGCGCCAGCAGCCAAGATTACCGAGTATATGAAAAACTGTTTTTT. Translated, it gives CASSQDYRVYEKLFF.

V gene TRBV19 combines with J gene TRBJ1-3; unclear D gene. The germline V gene has CDR1 LNHDA and CDR2 SQIVND (reference sequence). The CDR3 has 16 amino acids. V lost 2 bases and J 0 bases, leaving 11 bases between the germline ends. DNA of the CDR3: TGTGCCAGTAGTATACGAACAGTCAGCTCTGGAAACACCATATATTTT. Protein product: CASSIRTVSSGNTIYF.

The rearrangement links TRBV5-1 to TRBJ2-1; D could derive from TRBD1 or TRBD2 (6 bases each). The CDR3 has 16 amino acids. The germline V and J ends were trimmed by 4 bases and 4 bases, with 18 bases remaining between them. Germline V lookup: CDR1 SGHRS, CDR2 YFSETQ. The CDR3 spells CASSLGGTGLYNEQFF. CDR3 nucleotides: TGCGCCAGCAGCCTGGGGGGCACAGGGCTATACAATGAGCAGTTCTTC.

The chain has TRBV27 and TRBJ1-1; D not resolved. From germline, CDR1 is MNHEY and CDR2 SMNVEV (reference sequence). V was shortened by 2 bases and J by 4 bases, with 8 bases between the two germline ends. The CDR3 totals 13 residues. As DNA, the CDR3 is TGTGCCAGCAGTTTAATGAGGGCCACTGAAGCTTTCTTT. It yields the protein CASSLMRATEAFF.